These T cell receptor beta chains were read from a single sample in a study of cytomegalovirus exposure and HLA in healthy donors. Using immunoSEQ multiplex PCR, the repertoire was profiled, and TCRdb retains in-frame clones only, with some absent. The sample includes 210,000 or so clones, roughly 88% of them seen just once. The sequencing input was PBMCs. Every receptor here comes from a boy between 2 and 10 years old in good health and CMV-seronegative. The CDR3 runs from the conserved cysteine through the conserved F or W. The D gene is left open where the match is weak. Size is stated for part of the rows, as once, few or many counts, or as a class when the clone is expanded.

TRBV5-6,.,TRBJ2-3,.,CASSPSPPDTQYF,TGTGCCAGCAGCCCGTCTCCCCCAGATACGCAGTATTTT
TRBV5-4,.,TRBJ2-7,.,CASSSGVATYEQYF,TGTGCCAGCAGTTCAGGGGTTGCGACCTACGAGCAGTACTTC
TRBV7-7,.,TRBJ2-1,TRBD1,CASSLSPGQSYNEQFF,TGTGCTAGCAGCTTATCGCCGGGACAGTCCTACAATGAGCAGTTCTTC
TRBV6-4,.,TRBJ1-2,TRBD1,CASNTRQGRDYGYTF,TGTGCCAGCAATACGCGACAGGGAAGGGACTATGGCTACACCTTC
TRBV6-5,.,TRBJ2-1,TRBD1,CASSLTGGNEQFF,TGTGCCAGCAGTCTGACAGGGGGCAATGAGCAGTTCTTC
TRBV5-6,.,TRBJ2-7,.,CASSLGQGGEQYF,TGTGCCAGCAGCTTGGGACAGGGAGGCGAGCAGTACTTC
TRBV11-1,.,TRBJ2-7,TRBD1,CASSADRGSYEQYF,TGTGCCAGCAGCGCCGACAGGGGTAGCTACGAGCAGTACTTC
TRBV15,.,TRBJ2-7,TRBD1,CATSSADRAEQYF,TGTGCCACCAGCAGCGCTGACAGGGCCGAGCAGTACTTC
TRBV13,.,TRBJ2-7,TRBD2,CASSLDGTSGTSYEQYF,TGTGCCAGCAGCTTAGATGGGACTAGCGGGACCTCCTACGAGCAGTACTTC
TRBV5-3,.,TRBJ2-1,TRBD2,CARRAGESYNEQFF,TGTGCCAGGCGAGCGGGGGAGTCGTACAATGAGCAGTTCTTC
TRBV28,once,TRBJ2-1,TRBD1,CASSFPGQGRNEQFF,TGTGCCAGCAGTTTTCCCGGACAGGGGCGAAATGAGCAGTTCTTC
TRBV25-1,.,TRBJ2-5,.,CASRRPGEKTQYF,TGTGCCAGCAGACGCCCAGGCGAGAAGACCCAGTACTTC
TRBV19,once,TRBJ1-5,.,CASSDREVNQPQHF,TGTGCCAGTAGTGACCGGGAGGTAAATCAGCCCCAGCATTTT
TRBV7-8,once,TRBJ1-3,.,CASSLERRAGNTIYF,TGTGCCAGCAGCTTAGAGCGGCGTGCCGGAAACACCATATATTTT
TRBV29-1,.,TRBJ2-3,TRBD2,CSVAPAGGSTDTQYF,TGCAGCGTTGCCCCAGCGGGGGGGAGCACAGATACGCAGTATTTT
TRBV14,.,TRBJ2-7,.,CASSLQGRGQYF,TGTGCCAGCAGCCTACAGGGTAGGGGGCAGTACTTC
TRBV7-3,.,TRBJ1-1,TRBD1,CASSGDSGWATEAFF,TGTGCCAGCAGCGGGGACAGCGGATGGGCCACTGAAGCTTTCTTT
TRBV29-1,.,TRBJ2-7,.,CSVGGEGYEQYF,TGCAGCGTTGGGGGGGAAGGGTACGAGCAGTACTTC
TRBV2,.,TRBJ2-7,TRBD2,CASKSGGPPLNEQYF,TGTGCCAGCAAGAGCGGGGGTCCCCCCTTGAACGAGCAGTACTTC